This is a list of T cell receptor beta chains from one sample in a study of OX40 agonist ivuxolimab in advanced cancers. Produced via immunoSEQ multiplex PCR; TCRdb's table is partial and in-frame only. The repertoire includes 18,000 or so clones, 75% to 90% of them detected once, and roughly 31% sits in the top ten. Sequenced material: CD4+ or CD8+ T cells sorted from blood, taken in a trial of the OX40 agonist ivuxolimab. The receptors originated from an adult with an advanced solid tumor such as melanoma, head and neck, liver or kidney cancer. The CDR3 runs from the conserved cysteine through the conserved F or W. Fields, in order: clone size, V gene, J gene, D gene, CDR3 protein, CDR3 DNA. The D gene is left open where the match is weak. Only some rows state a clone size, as once, few, many or a class for expanded clones.

abundance: NA; v_gene: TRBV28; j_gene: TRBJ1-2; d_gene: NA; CDR3aa: CASRDAGEDYGYTF; CDR3nt: TGTGCCAGCAGGGATGCGGGGGAAGACTATGGCTACACCTTC
abundance: NA; v_gene: TRBV12-2; j_gene: TRBJ2-7; d_gene: NA; CDR3aa: CASRLGGRGQAYYEQYF; CDR3nt: TGTGCAAGTCGCTTAGGTGGACGGGGACAGGCGTACTACGAGCAGTACTTC
abundance: few; v_gene: TRBV5-8; j_gene: TRBJ2-2; d_gene: NA; CDR3aa: CASRLQVNTGELFF; CDR3nt: TGTGCCAGCAGACTACAGGTGAACACCGGGGAGCTGTTTTTT
abundance: NA; v_gene: TRBV14; j_gene: TRBJ2-5; d_gene: TRBD2; CDR3aa: CASSQLLAGWQETQYF; CDR3nt: TGTGCCAGCAGCCAGCTTCTAGCGGGATGGCAAGAGACCCAGTACTTC
abundance: NA; v_gene: TRBV7-8; j_gene: TRBJ1-1; d_gene: NA; CDR3aa: CASSLARGLTEAFF; CDR3nt: TGTGCCAGCAGCTTGGCCAGGGGACTTACTGAAGCTTTCTTT
abundance: NA; v_gene: TRBV4-3; j_gene: TRBJ1-3; d_gene: NA; CDR3aa: CASSQGVTGNTIYF; CDR3nt: TGCGCCAGCAGCCAAGGGGTTACGGGAAACACCATATATTTT
abundance: NA; v_gene: TRBV19; j_gene: TRBJ2-1; d_gene: NA; CDR3aa: CASSIGGDYNEQFF; CDR3nt: TGTGCCAGTAGTATAGGGGGGGACTACAATGAGCAGTTCTTC
abundance: NA; v_gene: TRBV27; j_gene: TRBJ2-7; d_gene: TRBD2; CDR3aa: CASSLYPSGRASGYEQYF; CDR3nt: TGTGCCAGCAGTTTATATCCTAGCGGGAGGGCGAGTGGCTACGAGCAGTACTTC
abundance: NA; v_gene: TRBV6-5; j_gene: TRBJ1-4; d_gene: TRBD1; CDR3aa: CASSYSDRGNEKLFF; CDR3nt: TGTGCCAGCAGTTACTCTGACAGGGGGAATGAAAAACTGTTTTTT
abundance: NA; v_gene: TRBV11-2; j_gene: TRBJ2-1; d_gene: NA; CDR3aa: CASSPDYNEQFF; CDR3nt: TGTGCCAGCAGCCCGGACTACAATGAGCAGTTCTTC
abundance: NA; v_gene: TRBV7-7; j_gene: TRBJ2-3; d_gene: TRBD1; CDR3aa: CASSYRQGDTQYF; CDR3nt: TGTGCCAGCAGCTATAGACAGGGCGATACGCAGTATTTT
abundance: NA; v_gene: TRBV21-1; j_gene: TRBJ2-3; d_gene: NA; CDR3aa: CASSKDEASGKVDTQYF; CDR3nt: TGTGCCAGCAGCAAAGATGAGGCTAGCGGGAAGGTGGATACGCAGTATTTT
abundance: NA; v_gene: TRBV7-2; j_gene: TRBJ2-2; d_gene: TRBD2; CDR3aa: CASSQTGLAGNTGELFF; CDR3nt: TGTGCCAGCAGCCAGACGGGGCTAGCGGGAAACACCGGGGAGCTGTTTTTT
abundance: NA; v_gene: TRBV10-3; j_gene: TRBJ2-7; d_gene: NA; CDR3aa: CAISTGRYEQYF; CDR3nt: TGTGCCATCAGTACAGGGAGGTACGAGCAGTACTTC
abundance: once; v_gene: TRBV20-1; j_gene: TRBJ2-3; d_gene: NA; CDR3aa: CSARFVDTQYF; CDR3nt: TGCAGTGCTAGGTTTGTAGATACGCAGTATTTT
abundance: NA; v_gene: TRBV4-3; j_gene: TRBJ2-5; d_gene: TRBD1; CDR3aa: CASSQDGVTGEFQETQYF; CDR3nt: TGCGCCAGCAGCCAAGATGGGGTAACAGGGGAGTTCCAAGAGACCCAGTACTTC
abundance: NA; v_gene: TRBV5-4; j_gene: TRBJ1-2; d_gene: NA; CDR3aa: CASSLKGGTGYGYTF; CDR3nt: TGTGCCAGCAGCTTGAAGGGGGGGACTGGCTATGGCTACACCTTC
abundance: NA; v_gene: TRBV20-1; j_gene: TRBJ2-7; d_gene: NA; CDR3aa: CSASLGYEQYF; CDR3nt: TGCAGTGCTAGTCTTGGCTACGAGCAGTACTTC
abundance: NA; v_gene: TRBV5-4; j_gene: TRBJ2-1; d_gene: NA; CDR3aa: CATTGPTLNEQFF; CDR3nt: TGTGCCACAACTGGTCCTACACTCAATGAGCAGTTCTTC
abundance: NA; v_gene: TRBV4-3; j_gene: TRBJ2-1; d_gene: TRBD2; CDR3aa: CASSQALSGSRNEQFF; CDR3nt: TGCGCCAGCAGCCAAGCCCTCAGCGGGAGTCGGAATGAGCAGTTCTTC
abundance: NA; v_gene: TRBV7-6; j_gene: TRBJ1-1; d_gene: NA; CDR3aa: CASTPPPGTEAFF; CDR3nt: TGTGCCAGCACCCCTCCCCCGGGGACTGAAGCTTTCTTT
abundance: NA; v_gene: TRBV7-9; j_gene: TRBJ2-1; d_gene: TRBD2; CDR3aa: CASSRGGTSLRGINEQFF; CDR3nt: TGTGCCAGCAGCCGAGGGGGGACTAGCCTCAGAGGGATCAATGAGCAGTTCTTC
abundance: once; v_gene: TRBV5-8; j_gene: TRBJ2-5; d_gene: NA; CDR3aa: CASSIGQNQETQYF; CDR3nt: TGTGCCAGCAGCATTGGACAGAACCAAGAGACCCAGTACTTC
abundance: NA; v_gene: TRBV30; j_gene: TRBJ2-1; d_gene: TRBD2; CDR3aa: CAGSASGYNEQFF; CDR3nt: TGTGCTGGGTCGGCTAGCGGGTACAATGAGCAGTTCTTC
abundance: NA; v_gene: TRBV29-1; j_gene: TRBJ2-7; d_gene: TRBD1; CDR3aa: CSVEDRTGGGYSYEQYF; CDR3nt: TGCAGCGTTGAAGACCGGACAGGGGGTGGGTACTCCTACGAGCAGTACTTC
abundance: NA; v_gene: TRBV12-2; j_gene: TRBJ2-7; d_gene: NA; CDR3aa: CASRLNPQDEQYF; CDR3nt: TGTGCAAGTCGCTTAAATCCCCAGGACGAGCAGTACTTC
abundance: NA; v_gene: TRBV6-6; j_gene: TRBJ1-1; d_gene: TRBD1; CDR3aa: CASSYSQGVGTEAFF; CDR3nt: TGTGCCAGCAGTTACTCACAGGGGGTGGGCACTGAAGCTTTCTTT
abundance: NA; v_gene: TRBV28; j_gene: TRBJ1-1; d_gene: NA; CDR3aa: CATLTVKITEAFF; CDR3nt: TGTGCCACGTTGACGGTGAAGATCACTGAAGCTTTCTTT
abundance: NA; v_gene: TRBV12-5; j_gene: TRBJ2-3; d_gene: NA; CDR3aa: CASGSGEGAQYF; CDR3nt: TGTGCTAGTGGTTCCGGGGAAGGGGCGCAGTATTTT
abundance: NA; v_gene: TRBV10-3; j_gene: TRBJ1-3; d_gene: NA; CDR3aa: CAISDRSSGNTIYF; CDR3nt: TGTGCCATCAGTGATCGGTCCTCTGGAAACACCATATATTTT